One sample yielded the 21 T cell receptor beta chains listed below, sequenced in a study of Ad26.COV2.S vaccination and SARS-CoV-2 variants. Here immunoSEQ multiplex PCR was the method, and the copy in TCRdb shows in-frame clones only, minus some. The sample lists 300,000 to 350,000 clones; around nine tenths were seen once. Treatment in this sample: roughly 19 received Ad26.COV2.S at low or high dose, single or two shots; 5 received placebo; per-sample allocation not given. Collection of the samples took place on day 63 after the first injection of vaccine or placebo. This specimen was peripheral blood, taken in a trial of Ad26.COV2.S vaccine versus placebo. The receptors were gathered from a person between 18 and 59 years old who received the Ad26.COV2.S COVID-19 vaccine or a placebo.

This chain joins TRBV13 and TRBJ2-1; 10 bases are shared with TRBD2. CDR1 is PRHDT, CDR2 FYEKMQ, per germline (reference sequence). After removal of 4 bases from V and 7 bases from J, the junction contained 7 bases not matched to a gene. CDR3 length equals 15 residues. The DNA for the CDR3 is TGTGCCAGCAGCTCGGGGACTAGCGATAGGAATGAGCAGTTCTTC. This translates into CASSSGTSDRNEQFF. Supplemented by reference TRBV13 and TRBJ2-1, the full variable domain reads AAGVIQSPRHLIKEKRETATLKCYPIPRHDTVYWYQQGPGQDPQFLISFYEKMQSDKGSIPDRFSAQQFSDYHSELNMSSLELGDSALYFCASSSGTSDRNEQFFGPGTRLTVL.

This rearrangement joins TRBV10-1 to TRBJ2-1; D not resolved. Germline V gene lookup returns CDR1 WNHNN and CDR2 SYGVQD (reference sequence). V was shortened by 0 bases and J by 7 bases, with 4 bases between the two germline ends. The CDR3 consists of 12 residues. The CDR3 DNA sequence: TGCGCCAGCAGTGAGTCGGAGAATGAGCAGTTCTTC. Protein product: CASSESENEQFF.

The J gene is TRBJ2-7, the V gene TRBV7-2; 10 bases line up with TRBD2. The V and J ends lost 0 bases and 4 bases, in that order; junction bases with no gene match: 9. The V gene's germline CDR1 is SGHTA and CDR2 FQGNSA. CDR3 length: 17 amino acids. For the CDR3, the DNA is TGTGCCAGCAGCTTAGCTCCTCTAGCGGGAGTAGGGTACGAGCAGTACTTC. Protein sequence: CASSLAPLAGVGYEQYF.

The chain joins TRBV7-3 to TRBJ2-3; D is unclear. Germline V gives CDR1 SGHTA, CDR2 FQGTGA. The CDR3 covers 13 residues. The V end was cut by 2 bases, the J end by 5 bases, with 8 bases between. The CDR3 DNA follows: TGTGCCAGCAGCTTAGAGGCCGGAGATACGCAGTATTTT. This gives the protein CASSLEAGDTQYF.

The chain recombines TRBV5-1 with TRBJ2-5; perhaps D is TRBD1 or TRBD2 (6 bases each). The germline V and J ends were trimmed by 4 bases and 5 bases, with 18 bases remaining between them. Per the germline V gene, CDR1 is SGHRS and CDR2 is YFSETQ. CDR3 size: 15 residues. CDR3 sequence reads: CASSVLGGQGETQYF. In DNA, the CDR3 is TGCGCCAGCAGCGTTCTTGGGGGGCAGGGGGAGACCCAGTACTTC.

This chain links TRBV9 with TRBJ2-1; D gene unclear. The CDR3 length is 11 residues. Per germline, CDR1 SGDLS and CDR2 YYNGEE. V was shortened by 3 bases and J by 6 bases, with 4 bases between the two germline ends. The CDR3 DNA reads TGTGCCAGCAGCGCTACCAATGAGCAGTTCTTC. Its translation is CASSATNEQFF.

This chain uses TRBV7-2 with TRBJ2-1; 12 bases align to TRBD2. The ends lost 5 bases at V and 10 bases at J; junction bases unmatched: 9. This CDR3 is built from 15 residues. The germline CDR1 and CDR2 sequences are SGHTA and FQGNSA. The CDR3 here is CASSPSSSGRGEQFF. Here the CDR3 DNA reads TGTGCCAGCAGCCCCTCCTCTAGCGGGAGGGGGGAGCAGTTCTTC.

The gene calls are TRBV14 and TRBJ2-2; unclear D gene. Trimming removed 5 bases at V and 0 bases at J, with 13 bases between. This CDR3 has 16 amino acids. Germline loops: CDR1 SGHDN, CDR2 FVKESK. As DNA, the CDR3 is TGTGCCAGCAGCGTCTACCGTCTGGCGAACACCGGGGAGCTGTTTTTT. This encodes CASSVYRLANTGELFF.

The chain recombines TRBV4-2 with TRBJ1-6; D possibly corresponds to TRBD1 (6 bases). The CDR3 runs 15 residues. CDR1 is LGHNA, CDR2 YNFKEQ, per germline. V was shortened by 1 base and J by 10 bases, with 14 bases between the two germline ends. CDR3 DNA: TGTGCCAGCAGCCAAGGAGAAGGGGGAGGATCACCCCTCCACTTT. This translates into CASSQGEGGGSPLHF.

V usage is TRBV15 and J usage is TRBJ2-7, with TRBD1 matching 8 bases. CDR3 length: 15 residues. V dropped 0 bases and J dropped 7; count of bases not matched to a gene: 8. The germline CDR1 and CDR2 sequences are LNHNV and YYDKDF (reference sequence). In nucleotides, the CDR3 is TGTGCCACCAGCAGAGATCGGCAGGGGGCTGGGGAGCAGTACTTC. Its protein product is CATSRDRQGAGEQYF.

The chain is built from TRBV2 and TRBJ2-7; 8 bases agree with TRBD2. Unmatched junction bases numbered 6, after V lost 1 base and J lost 4 bases. The CDR3 sequence is 15 residues long. Looked up from germline, CDR1 is SNHLY and CDR2 is FYNNEI. The CDR3 coding sequence is TGTGCCAGCAGTGAAGTCGGGGGGGCTTCGTACGAGCAGTACTTC. This translates into CASSEVGGASYEQYF.

The CDR3 coding sequence is TGTGCCAGTAGGGAAGGTCCAACGTCTTATGGCTACACCTTC. It is translated as CASREGPTSYGYTF. The rearrangement joins TRBV19 to TRBJ1-2; D uncertain. Germline V gene lookup returns CDR1 LNHDA and CDR2 SQIVND (reference sequence). CDR3 length equals 14 residues. Trimming shortened V by 6 bases and J by 5 bases, and 16 bases separated the two germline ends.

The rearrangement uses TRBV3-1 (or the pseudogene TRBV3-2) and TRBJ1-3, with D tentatively TRBD1 (5 bases). The germline V and J ends were trimmed by 1 base and 0 bases, with 10 bases remaining between them. The CDR3 consists of 16 residues. CDR1 is LGHDT and CDR2 is YNNKEL in the germline V gene (reference sequence). In DNA, the CDR3 is TGTGCCAGCAGCCAAGGAGGGGATTTCTCTGGAAACACCATATATTTT. It translates to CASSQGGDFSGNTIYF.

V and J are TRBV7-9 and TRBJ1-4; D gene unclear. Trimming cost V 5 bases and J 8 bases, with 6 bases left between them. Germline values: CDR1 SEHNR, CDR2 FQNEAQ (reference sequence). CDR3 length: 11 amino acids. In nucleotides, the CDR3 is TGTGCCAGCAGCATCCTGGAAAAACTGTTTTTT. This encodes CASSILEKLFF. Based on the CDR3 plus reference TRBV7-9 and TRBJ1-4, the full variable domain is DTGVSQNPRHKITKRGQNVTFRCDPISEHNRLYWYRQTLGQGPEFLTYFQNEAQLEKSRLLSDRFSAERPKGSFSTLEIQRTEQGDSAMYLCASSILEKLFFGSGTQLSVL.

With regard to this clone: Other DNA sequences of this sample code for an identical CDR3. The chain combines TRBV7-2 with TRBJ2-7; D gene ambiguous. CDR1 is SGHTA and CDR2 is FQGNSA in the germline V gene. Trimming took 1 base from V and 4 from J, leaving 5 bases between them. This CDR3 is 12 amino acids long. The CDR3 protein is CASSLVGYEQYF. The CDR3 bases are TGTGCCAGCAGCTTAGTAGGTTACGAGCAGTACTTC.

This chain uses TRBV27 with TRBJ2-7; D is tentatively TRBD1 or TRBD2 (5 bases each). The CDR3 runs 12 residues. Germline V gene lookup returns CDR1 MNHEY and CDR2 SMNVEV (reference sequence). V was clipped by 5 bases and J by 5 bases, with 10 bases between them. CDR3 protein: CASSALGDEQYF. The CDR3 bases are TGTGCCAGCAGTGCCTTGGGGGACGAGCAGTACTTC.

The chain employs TRBV10-2 and TRBJ1-1, with D hard to call. Germline V gene sequence: CDR1 WSHSY, CDR2 SAAADI. The CDR3 contains 13 residues. Deletions cut 6 bases from V and 0 bases from J, with 8 bases between. The CDR3 coding sequence is TGCGCCAGCAGGAAGTTGGTGAACACTGAAGCTTTCTTT. Amino acid sequence: CASRKLVNTEAFF.

This CDR3 is CATVADNSYEQYF. The CDR3 DNA reads TGTGCCACTGTAGCGGATAACTCCTACGAGCAGTACTTC. V usage is TRBV3-1 (or the pseudogene TRBV3-2) and J usage is TRBJ2-7, with D perhaps TRBD2 (6 bases). The CDR3 consists of 13 residues. V was pared by 10 bases and J by 0 bases, with 13 bases between. Germline V gene lookup returns CDR1 LGHDT and CDR2 YNNKEL (reference sequence).

The rearrangement uses TRBV6-2 or TRBV6-3 and TRBJ2-1; 8 nucleotides align to TRBD2. The germline V gene has CDR1 MNHEY and CDR2 SVGEGT. The CDR3 has 16 residues. V trimming: 0 bases; J trimming: 5 bases; junction bases outside the gene matches: 6. Here the CDR3 reads CASSYSFSGSNNEQFF. CDR3 nucleotides: TGTGCCAGCAGTTACTCGTTCAGCGGGAGTAACAATGAGCAGTTCTTC.

The chain recombines TRBV9 with TRBJ1-1; D uncertain. The V and J ends lost 0 bases and 1 base respectively, with 7 bases between them. Germline CDR1 and CDR2: SGDLS and YYNGEE. The CDR3 has 14 residues. This chain's CDR3 is CASSVDGKNTEAFF. Written as DNA, the CDR3 is TGTGCCAGCAGCGTAGACGGAAAGAACACTGAAGCTTTCTTT.

The chain has TRBV6-5 and TRBJ2-7; 7 bases are shared with TRBD1. Germline CDR1 MNHEY, CDR2 SVGAGI. With 6 bases clipped from V and 5 bases from J, the junction kept 10 bases outside the gene matches. The CDR3 is 14 amino acids. The CDR3 DNA sequence: TGTGCCAGCAGAGACTCGACAGGGTTACACGAGCAGTACTTC. Amino acids: CASRDSTGLHEQYF.